This T cell receptor (beta chain) is drawn from a study of neurological immune-mediated disorders. General observations from the study: No expanded-clone CDR3 amino acid sequence recurred across subjects, suggesting private TCR-beta repertoires.

As to this clonotype: Its antigen is not known.

V lost 3 bases, J lost 6 bases, and 4 bases lay in between. The CDR3 loop spans 11 amino acids. CDR1 and CDR2 from the germline V gene are SGHAT and FQDESV (reference sequence). cDNA synthesis was performed by 5'RACE with 10-nucleotide random UMIs. Over 200 million TCR-beta sequences from 15-18 subjects came out of each sequencing run. TCRdb recomputed calls from the 5' RACE reads with MiXCR, one row per CDR3 protein. The sample has tens of thousands of distinct CDR3 sequences, 20% to 30% seen once. Time point denoted: technical triplicate 2. The TCR sequence derives from a man aged 55 to 70 with HTLV-1-associated myelopathy (HAM/TSP). The sample comprised PBMCs. The rearrangement uses TRBV11-1 and TRBJ2-3, with D unclear. The CDR3 coding sequence is TGTGCCAGCAGCTTCCAGGATACGCAGTATTTT. It codes for CASSFQDTQYF.